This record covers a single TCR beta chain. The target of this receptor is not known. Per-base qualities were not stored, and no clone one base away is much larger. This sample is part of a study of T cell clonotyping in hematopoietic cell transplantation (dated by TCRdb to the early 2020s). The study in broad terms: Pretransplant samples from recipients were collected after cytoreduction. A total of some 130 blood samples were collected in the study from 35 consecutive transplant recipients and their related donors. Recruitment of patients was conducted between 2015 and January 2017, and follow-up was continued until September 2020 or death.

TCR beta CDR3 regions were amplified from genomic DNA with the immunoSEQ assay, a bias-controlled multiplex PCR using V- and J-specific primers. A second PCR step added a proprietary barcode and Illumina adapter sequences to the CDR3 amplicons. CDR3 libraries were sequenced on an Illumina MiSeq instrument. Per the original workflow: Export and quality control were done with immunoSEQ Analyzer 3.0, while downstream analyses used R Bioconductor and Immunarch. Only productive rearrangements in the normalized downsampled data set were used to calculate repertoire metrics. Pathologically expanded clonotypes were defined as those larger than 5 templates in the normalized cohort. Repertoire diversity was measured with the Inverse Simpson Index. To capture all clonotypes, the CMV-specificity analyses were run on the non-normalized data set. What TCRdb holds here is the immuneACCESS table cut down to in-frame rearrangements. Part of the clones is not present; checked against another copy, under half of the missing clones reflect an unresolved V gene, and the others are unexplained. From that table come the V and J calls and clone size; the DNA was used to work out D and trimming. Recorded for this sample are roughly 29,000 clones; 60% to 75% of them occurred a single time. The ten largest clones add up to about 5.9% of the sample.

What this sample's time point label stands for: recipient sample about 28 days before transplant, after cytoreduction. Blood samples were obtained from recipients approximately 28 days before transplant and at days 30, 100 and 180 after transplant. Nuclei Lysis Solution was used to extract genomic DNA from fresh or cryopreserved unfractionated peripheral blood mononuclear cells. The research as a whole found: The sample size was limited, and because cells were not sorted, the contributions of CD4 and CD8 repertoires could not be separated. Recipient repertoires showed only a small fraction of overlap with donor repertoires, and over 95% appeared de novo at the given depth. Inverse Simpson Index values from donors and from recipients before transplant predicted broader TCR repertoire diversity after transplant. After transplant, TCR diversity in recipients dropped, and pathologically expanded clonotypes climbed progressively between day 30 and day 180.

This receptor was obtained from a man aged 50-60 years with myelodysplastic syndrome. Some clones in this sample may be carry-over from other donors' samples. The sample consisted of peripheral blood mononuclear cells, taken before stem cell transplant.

The CDR3 protein is CSVPRTDTGELFF. Here is the DNA: TGCAGCGTCCCAAGGACAGACACCGGGGAGCTGTTTTTT. The rearranged segments are TRBV29-1 and TRBJ2-2, with TRBD1 tentatively as D gene (6 bases match). For CDR1 and CDR2, the germline V gene lists SQVTM and ANQGSEA. Reading from cysteine to phenylalanine, the CDR3 counts 13 amino acids. Just CDR3 DNA is preserved here, 39 bases in frame from base 1. V is reduced by 6 bases and J by 3 bases, leaving a spacing of 11 bases between them.